The sequence of this TCR beta chain was determined in a study of CD8 T cells in ankylosing spondylitis. Study results and caveats: According to the report, clones linked to the disease were significantly enriched in matched synovial fluid samples taken from ankylosing spondylitis patients.

This CDR3 region has 14 residues. The germline V gene has CDR1 DFQATT and CDR2 SNEGSKA (reference sequence). V was pared by 1 base and J by 5 bases, with 6 bases of the junction left unmatched. MiXCR, applied by TCRdb to the 5' RACE reads, yields one record per CDR3 protein. The sample yields over 110,000 distinct CDR3 sequences, 7% to 9% seen once. Concerning this clonotype itself: Its antigen is not known.

Sequencing was carried out using synovial fluid, either unsorted or a sorted T cell fraction (not recorded which). This TCR derives from a male donor with ankylosing spondylitis. V is TRBV20-1 and J is TRBJ2-7; 9 bases fit TRBD2. CDR3 region: CSARGAAGGHEQYF. In nucleotides, the CDR3 is TGCAGTGCTAGAGGGGCAGCGGGAGGCCACGAGCAGTACTTC.